This entry describes one TCR beta chain. The protocol was immunoSEQ multiplex PCR, while the TCRdb copy is restricted to in-frame clones and leaves out a portion. The sample includes tens of thousands of clones, 77% seen only once; the top ten take 4% to 6.5%. This sample is drawn from a study of pediatric ulcerative colitis. Germline V gene data show CDR1 as MNHNS and CDR2 as SASEGT. Between the trimmed V and J ends, which lost 4 bases and 3 bases, there was a span of 16 bases. The CDR3 length is 16 residues. The chain links TRBV6-1 to TRBJ1-5; tentatively, D is TRBD1 (5 bases). The source material was blood. The TCR sequence derives from a boy between 5 and 17 years old with moderate ulcerative colitis. CDR3 in amino acids: CASSAGHRRYNQPQHF. The CDR3 coding sequence is TGTGCCAGCAGTGCCGGACACAGGCGTTACAATCAGCCCCAGCATTTT.